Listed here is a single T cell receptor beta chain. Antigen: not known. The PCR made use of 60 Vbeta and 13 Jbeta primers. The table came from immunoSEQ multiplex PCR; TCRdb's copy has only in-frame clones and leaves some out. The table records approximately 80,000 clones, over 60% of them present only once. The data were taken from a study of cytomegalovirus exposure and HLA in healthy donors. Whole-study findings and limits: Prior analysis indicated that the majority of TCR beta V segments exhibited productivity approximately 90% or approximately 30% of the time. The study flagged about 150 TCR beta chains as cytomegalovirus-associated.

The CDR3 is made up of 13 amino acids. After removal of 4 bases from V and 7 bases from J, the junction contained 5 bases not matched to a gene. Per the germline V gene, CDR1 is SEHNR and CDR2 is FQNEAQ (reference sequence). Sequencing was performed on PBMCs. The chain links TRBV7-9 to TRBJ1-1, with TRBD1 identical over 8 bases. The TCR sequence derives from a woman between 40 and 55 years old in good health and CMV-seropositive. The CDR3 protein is CASSSRDRNEAFF. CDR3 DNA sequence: TGTGCCAGCAGCTCCCGGGACAGGAATGAAGCTTTCTTT.